The entry below gives a single T cell receptor (beta chain) sequence along with its context. Its antigen is still unknown. The data were obtained in a study of memory B cells and T cells in multiple sclerosis. General observations from the study: Clone-set sizes differed between compartments, so shared clonotype counts needed normalization.

The V gene's germline CDR1 is SQVTM and CDR2 ANQGSEA. CDR3 length: 14 amino acids. V lost 6 bases, J lost 1 base, and 10 bases lay in between. CFSE-dim autoproliferating and CFSE-high non-proliferating T cells from unstimulated culture were sequenced separately. 40 million to 50 million CFSE-labeled PBMCs were cultured less than nine days unstimulated, then replicate wells were pooled. The PBMCs received 0.5 uM CFSE and serum-free culture with no added stimuli. Libraries were prepared by immunoSEQ multiplex PCR; TCRdb keeps only in-frame clonotypes and omits some of them. The table lists 46,000 or so clones, roughly four fifths of them singletons.

The sequencing sample was made of PBMCs from blood kept in culture. The origin of this receptor is a human donor with multiple sclerosis. V gene TRBV29-1 combines with J gene TRBJ2-6, with a possible D match to TRBD2 (6 bases). The CDR3 protein is CSVGGSSGANVLTF. Written as DNA, the CDR3 is TGCAGCGTCGGGGGTAGTTCTGGGGCCAACGTCCTGACTTTC.